A single T cell receptor (beta chain) is shown here with its context. The source of the sample is a study of blood T cell repertoires in COVID-19. Study information: The samples span acute and convalescent COVID-19 from the United States, Italy and Spain.

The method was immunoSEQ multiplex PCR; TCRdb's version includes in-frame clones alone and lacks a portion of them. The table lists under 250,000 clones, less than 85% of them singletons. The CDR3 extends over 21 amino acids. Per the germline V gene, CDR1 is LGHNT and CDR2 is FRNRAP. The junction had 20 bases not matched to a gene; V was cut back by 6 bases and J by 2 bases. This TCR was sampled from a woman of 80 years or more with acute or convalescent COVID-19. This chain uses TRBV12-5 with TRBJ2-2; 11 nucleotides line up with TRBD2. The sequenced material came from peripheral blood. CDR3 protein: CASGRYSGGGRPTLNTGELFF. Here the CDR3 DNA reads TGTGCTAGTGGGAGATATAGCGGGGGGGGTCGCCCTACCCTTAACACCGGGGAGCTGTTTTTT.